This T cell receptor beta chain was sequenced during a study of shared clonotypes between healthy human individuals. The study, taken as a whole, reports: Despite large depth, sorted-subset datasets appeared incompletely sequenced.

As concerns this clone: What it binds is not known.

It was CD45RO-negative cells, positively selected for CCR7, that made up naive CD8 cells, with terminally differentiated effector memory CD45RA+ cells excluded. Clones were sequenced by immunoSEQ multiplex PCR, and TCRdb holds only the in-frame ones, with some missing. The sample includes under 2,000,000 clones, about 95% of them seen just once. The CDR3 has 16 amino acids. Losses at the gene ends were 0 bases for V and 6 bases for J; bases not matched to a gene: 10. Germline V gene lookup returns CDR1 SGHDN and CDR2 FVKESK. Source material: naive CD8+ T cells sorted from blood. This receptor was identified in a man between 18 and 29 years old in good health. V usage is TRBV14 and J usage is TRBJ2-7; 8 nucleotides line up with TRBD1. The CDR3 spells CASSQDSGQGALEQYF. CDR3 DNA: TGTGCCAGCAGCCAAGATTCTGGGCAGGGGGCTCTCGAGCAGTACTTC.